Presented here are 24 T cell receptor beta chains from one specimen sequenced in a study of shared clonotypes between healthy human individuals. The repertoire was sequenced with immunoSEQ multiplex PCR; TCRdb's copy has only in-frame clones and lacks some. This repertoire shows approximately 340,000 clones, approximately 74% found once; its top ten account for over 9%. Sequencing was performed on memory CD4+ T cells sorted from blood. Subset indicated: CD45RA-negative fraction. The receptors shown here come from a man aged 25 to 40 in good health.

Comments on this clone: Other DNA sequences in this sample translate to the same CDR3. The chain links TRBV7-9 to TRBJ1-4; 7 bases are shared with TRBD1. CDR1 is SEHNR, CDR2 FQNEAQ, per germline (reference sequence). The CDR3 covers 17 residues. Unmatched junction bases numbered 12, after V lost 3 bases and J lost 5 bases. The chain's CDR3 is CASSLARPGQINEKLFF. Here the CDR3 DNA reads TGTGCCAGCAGCTTGGCCCGACCGGGACAGATAAATGAAAAACTGTTTTTT.

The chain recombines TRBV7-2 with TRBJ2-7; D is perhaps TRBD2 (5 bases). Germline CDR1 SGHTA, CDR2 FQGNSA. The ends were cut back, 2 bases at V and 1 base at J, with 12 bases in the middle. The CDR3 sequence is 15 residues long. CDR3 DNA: TGTGCCAGCAGCTTATCCGGCGGGTTGTCCTACGAGCAGTACTTC. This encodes CASSLSGGLSYEQYF.

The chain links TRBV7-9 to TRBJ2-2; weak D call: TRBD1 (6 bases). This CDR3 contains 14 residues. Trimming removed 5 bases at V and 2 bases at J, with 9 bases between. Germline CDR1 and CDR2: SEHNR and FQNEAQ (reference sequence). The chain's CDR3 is CASSNRDNTGELFF. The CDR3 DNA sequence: TGTGCCAGCAGCAACAGGGATAACACCGGGGAGCTGTTTTTT.

CDR3 sequence reads: CASSLASTDEAFF. CDR3 nucleotides: TGTGCCAGCAGCTTGGCCTCCACTGACGAAGCTTTCTTT. V usage is TRBV5-6 and J usage is TRBJ1-1, with D hard to call. The CDR3 covers 13 residues. V gave up 0 bases and J gave up 8 bases, with 11 bases separating them. Germline values: CDR1 SGHDT, CDR2 YYEEEE.

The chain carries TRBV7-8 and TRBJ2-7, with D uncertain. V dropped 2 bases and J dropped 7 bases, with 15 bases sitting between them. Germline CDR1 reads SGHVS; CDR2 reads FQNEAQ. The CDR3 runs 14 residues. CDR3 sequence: CASSLRETPREQYF. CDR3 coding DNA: TGTGCCAGCAGCTTAAGGGAAACGCCCCGGGAGCAGTACTTC.

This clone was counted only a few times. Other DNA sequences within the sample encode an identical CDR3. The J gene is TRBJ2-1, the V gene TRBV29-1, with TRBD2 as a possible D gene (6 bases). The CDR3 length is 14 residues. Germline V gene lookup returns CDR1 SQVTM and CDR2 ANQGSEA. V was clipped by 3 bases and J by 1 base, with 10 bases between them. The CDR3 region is CSVEGRISYNEQFF. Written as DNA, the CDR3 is TGCAGCGTTGAGGGGAGGATTTCCTACAATGAGCAGTTCTTC.

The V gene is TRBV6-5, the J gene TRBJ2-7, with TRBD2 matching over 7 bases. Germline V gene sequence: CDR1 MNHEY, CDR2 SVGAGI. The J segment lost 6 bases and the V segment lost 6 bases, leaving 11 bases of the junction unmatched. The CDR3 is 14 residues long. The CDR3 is CASRRGSLVGEQYF. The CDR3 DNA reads TGTGCCAGCAGGCGCGGGAGCCTGGTTGGCGAGCAGTACTTC.

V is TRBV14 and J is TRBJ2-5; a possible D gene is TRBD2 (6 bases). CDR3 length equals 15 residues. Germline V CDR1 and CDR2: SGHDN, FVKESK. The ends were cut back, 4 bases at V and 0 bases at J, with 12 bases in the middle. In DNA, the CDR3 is TGTGCCAGCAGCCCTCAACGGGACTACCAAGAGACCCAGTACTTC. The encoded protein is CASSPQRDYQETQYF.

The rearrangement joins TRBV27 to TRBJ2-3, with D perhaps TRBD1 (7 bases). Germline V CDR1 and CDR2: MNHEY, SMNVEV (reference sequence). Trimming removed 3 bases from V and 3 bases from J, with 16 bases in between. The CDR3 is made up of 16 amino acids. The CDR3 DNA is TGTGCCAGCAGTTTGTCGACAGGGAGGATGACAGATACGCAGTATTTT. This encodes CASSLSTGRMTDTQYF.

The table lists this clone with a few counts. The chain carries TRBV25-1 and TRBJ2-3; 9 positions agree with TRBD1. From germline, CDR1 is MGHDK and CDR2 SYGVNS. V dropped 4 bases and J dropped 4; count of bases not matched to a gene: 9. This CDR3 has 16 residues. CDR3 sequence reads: CASSGRGTGSSDTQYF. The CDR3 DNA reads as TGTGCCAGCAGTGGCAGGGGGACAGGGTCATCAGATACGCAGTATTTT. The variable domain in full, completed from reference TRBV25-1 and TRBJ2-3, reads EADIYQTPRYLVIGTGKKITLECSQTMGHDKMYWYQQDPGMELHLIHYSYGVNSTEKGDLSSESTVSRIRTEHFPLTLESARPSHTSQYLCASSGRGTGSSDTQYFGPGTRLTVL.

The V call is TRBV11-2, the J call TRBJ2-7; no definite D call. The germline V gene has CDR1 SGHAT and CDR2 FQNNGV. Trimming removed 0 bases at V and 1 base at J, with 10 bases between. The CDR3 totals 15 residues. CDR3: CASSLDRPTSYEQYF. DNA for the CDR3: TGTGCCAGCAGCTTAGATCGTCCTACTTCCTACGAGCAGTACTTC.

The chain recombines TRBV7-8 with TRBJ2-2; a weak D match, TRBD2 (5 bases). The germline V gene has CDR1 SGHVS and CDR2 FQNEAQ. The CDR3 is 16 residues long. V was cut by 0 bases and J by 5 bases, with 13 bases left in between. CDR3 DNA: TGTGCCAGCAGCTTAGCACTGTCGCGGGTGACCGGGGAGCTGTTTTTT. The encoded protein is CASSLALSRVTGELFF. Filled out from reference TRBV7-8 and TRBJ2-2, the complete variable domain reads GAGVSQSPRYKVAKRGQDVALRCDPISGHVSLFWYQQALGQGPEFLTYFQNEAQLDKSGLPSDRFFAERPEGSVSTLKIQRTQQEDSAVYLCASSLALSRVTGELFFGEGSRLTVL.

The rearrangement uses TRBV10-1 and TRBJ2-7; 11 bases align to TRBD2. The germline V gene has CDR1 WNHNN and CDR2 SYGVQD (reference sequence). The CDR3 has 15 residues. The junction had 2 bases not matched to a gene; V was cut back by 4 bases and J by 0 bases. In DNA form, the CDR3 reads TGCGCCAGCAGTGCCGGGACTAGCGGCTCCTACGAGCAGTACTTC. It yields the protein CASSAGTSGSYEQYF.

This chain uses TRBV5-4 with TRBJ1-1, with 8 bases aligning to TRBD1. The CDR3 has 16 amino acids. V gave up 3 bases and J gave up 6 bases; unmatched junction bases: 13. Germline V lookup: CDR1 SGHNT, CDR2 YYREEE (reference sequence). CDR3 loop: CASSWQSGTGRAEAFF. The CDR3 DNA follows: TGTGCCAGCAGCTGGCAATCCGGGACAGGTCGGGCTGAAGCTTTCTTT.

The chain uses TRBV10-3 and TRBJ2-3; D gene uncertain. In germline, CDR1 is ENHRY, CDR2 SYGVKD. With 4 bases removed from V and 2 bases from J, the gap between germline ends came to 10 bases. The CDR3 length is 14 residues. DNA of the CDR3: TGTGCCATCAGTGTTACTACATACACAGATACGCAGTATTTT. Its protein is CAISVTTYTDTQYF.

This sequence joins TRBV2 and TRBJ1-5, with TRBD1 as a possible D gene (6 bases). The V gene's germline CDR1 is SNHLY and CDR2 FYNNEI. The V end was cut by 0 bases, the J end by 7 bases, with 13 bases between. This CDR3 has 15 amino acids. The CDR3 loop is CASSEALIGGQPQHF. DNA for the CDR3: TGTGCCAGCAGTGAAGCGCTTATTGGGGGCCAGCCCCAGCATTTT.

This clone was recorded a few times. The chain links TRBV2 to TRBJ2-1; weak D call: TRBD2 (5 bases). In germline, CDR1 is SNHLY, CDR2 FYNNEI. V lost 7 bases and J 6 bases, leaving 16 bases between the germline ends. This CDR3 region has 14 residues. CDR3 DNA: TGTGCCAGCAATACTCCTAGCAGCGGCAATGAGCAGTTCTTC. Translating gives CASNTPSSGNEQFF.

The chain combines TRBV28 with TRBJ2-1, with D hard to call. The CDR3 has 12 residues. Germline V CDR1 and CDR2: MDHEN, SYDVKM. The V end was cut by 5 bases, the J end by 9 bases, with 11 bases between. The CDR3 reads CASSPQTREQFF. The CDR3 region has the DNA TGTGCCAGCAGTCCACAGACCCGTGAGCAGTTCTTC.

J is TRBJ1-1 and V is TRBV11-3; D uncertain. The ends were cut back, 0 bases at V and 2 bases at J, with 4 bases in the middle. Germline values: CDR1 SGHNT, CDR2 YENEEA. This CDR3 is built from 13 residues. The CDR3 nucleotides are TGTGCCAGCAGCTTAGACACCAACACTGAAGCTTTCTTT. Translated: CASSLDTNTEAFF.

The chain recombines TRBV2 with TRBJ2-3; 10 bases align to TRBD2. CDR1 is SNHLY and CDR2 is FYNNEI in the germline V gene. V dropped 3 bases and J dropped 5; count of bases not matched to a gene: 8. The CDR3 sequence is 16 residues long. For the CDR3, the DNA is TGTGCCAGCAGTGATGGTCGGACTAGCGGTTTAGATACGCAGTATTTT. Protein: CASSDGRTSGLDTQYF.

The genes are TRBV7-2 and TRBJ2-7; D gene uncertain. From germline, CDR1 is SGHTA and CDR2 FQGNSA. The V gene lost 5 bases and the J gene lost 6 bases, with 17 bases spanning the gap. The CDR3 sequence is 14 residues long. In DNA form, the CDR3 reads TGTGCCAGCAGCCCCAAGGTCACGAAAGGCGAGCAGTACTTC. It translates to CASSPKVTKGEQYF.

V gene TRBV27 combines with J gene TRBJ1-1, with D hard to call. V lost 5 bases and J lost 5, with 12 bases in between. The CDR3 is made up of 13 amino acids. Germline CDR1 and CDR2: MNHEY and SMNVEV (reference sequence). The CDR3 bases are TGTGCCAGCAGTCAACGTATCGGAACTGAAGCTTTCTTT. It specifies CASSQRIGTEAFF.

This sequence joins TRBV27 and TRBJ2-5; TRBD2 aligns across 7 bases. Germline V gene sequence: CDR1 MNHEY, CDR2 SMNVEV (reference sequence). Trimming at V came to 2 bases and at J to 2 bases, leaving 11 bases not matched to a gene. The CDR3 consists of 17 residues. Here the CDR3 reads CASSLRSGGGRQETQYF. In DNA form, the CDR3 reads TGTGCCAGCAGTTTACGGTCGGGGGGAGGGAGGCAAGAGACCCAGTACTTC.

CDR3 region: CASRSPPPLGDNEQFF. DNA of the CDR3: TGTGCAAGTCGCTCCCCACCACCCCTGGGGGACAATGAGCAGTTCTTC. The rearrangement links TRBV12-2 to TRBJ2-1. TRBV12-2 is noted as a pseudogene. The CDR3 runs 16 residues.